Presented here are 17 T cell receptor beta chains from one specimen sequenced in a study of cytomegalovirus exposure and HLA in healthy donors. The PCR used 60 Vbeta and 13 Jbeta primers. Sequenced by immunoSEQ multiplex PCR; TCRdb stores in-frame clones only, minus some. The sample has approximately 180,000 clones, 84% seen once. Material: PBMCs. These receptors all stem from a girl aged 10 to 17 in good health and CMV-seropositive.

The V and J genes are TRBV4-1 and TRBJ1-1; D not certain. V was trimmed by 4 bases and J by 1 base, leaving 16 bases between them. CDR1 and CDR2 from the germline V gene are MGHRA and YSYEKL. The CDR3 loop spans 16 amino acids. In DNA, the CDR3 is TGCGCCAGCAGCCCCATCGTAAGTGGCAGGAACACTGAAGCTTTCTTT. It yields the protein CASSPIVSGRNTEAFF.

This clone has a handful of counts. The chain links TRBV5-6 to TRBJ1-1, with D tentatively TRBD1 (6 bases). Trimming left V 3 bases short and J 3 bases short, with 15 bases between. The CDR3 is made up of 15 amino acids. From germline, CDR1 is SGHDT and CDR2 YYEEEE. The CDR3 spells CASSSDRYYYTEAFF. Here the CDR3 DNA reads TGTGCCAGCAGCTCGGACAGATACTACTACACTGAAGCTTTCTTT. Complete variable domain (other parts from reference TRBV5-6 and TRBJ1-1): DAGVTQSPTHLIKTRGQQVTLRCSPKSGHDTVSWYQQALGQGPQFIFQYYEEEERQRGNFPDRFSGHQFPNYSSELNVNALLLGDSALYLCASSSDRYYYTEAFFGQGTRLTVV.

The genes are TRBV6-5 and TRBJ2-1, with D perhaps TRBD2 (6 bases). The CDR3 length is 15 residues. V was trimmed by 5 bases and J by 4 bases, leaving 15 bases between them. Germline values: CDR1 MNHEY, CDR2 SVGAGI. Here the CDR3 reads CASSRGSSVYNEQFF. The CDR3, as DNA: TGTGCCAGCAGTCGAGGGTCTAGCGTTTACAATGAGCAGTTCTTC.

This sequence joins TRBV30 and TRBJ2-5; TRBD1 matches 12 bases. This CDR3 is 15 amino acids long. Germline V CDR1 and CDR2: GTSNPN, SVGIG (reference sequence). Trimming cost V 1 base and J 9 bases; bases outside gene matches: 9. In nucleotides, the CDR3 is TGTGCCTGGAGTGGGGGGACAGGGGGCAATTGGGCCCAGTACTTC. Protein: CAWSGGTGGNWAQYF.

V gene TRBV10-2 combines with J gene TRBJ1-3; possible D gene TRBD1, 5 bases. V was pared by 2 bases and J by 7 bases, with 18 bases between. Looked up from germline, CDR1 is WSHSY and CDR2 is SAAADI. The CDR3 consists of 16 residues. The CDR3 nucleotides read TGCGCCAGCAGTGAGCGGCAGGGTGTAATACGGAACACCATATATTTT. Its protein product is CASSERQGVIRNTIYF.

This rearrangement joins TRBV9 to TRBJ1-5; 11 nucleotides line up with TRBD1. Trimming took 3 bases from V and 6 from J; bases not matched to a gene: 5. Germline lookup yields CDR1 SGDLS and CDR2 YYNGEE. This CDR3 is built from 15 residues. CDR3 in DNA: TGTGCCAGCAGCGAAGGGACAGGGGGTTCTCAGCCCCAGCATTTT. Protein: CASSEGTGGSQPQHF.

This clone was seen a few times. This chain connects TRBV9 to TRBJ2-7; tentatively, D is TRBD1 (6 bases). Trimming left V 0 bases short and J 2 bases short, with 9 bases between. The CDR3 sequence is 14 residues long. The germline CDR1 and CDR2 sequences are SGDLS and YYNGEE. CDR3 sequence (DNA): TGTGCCAGCAGCGTAGGACAGGCCCCCTACGAGCAGTACTTC. Translating it yields CASSVGQAPYEQYF.

The CDR3 is CASSLVQGGEKLFF. DNA for the CDR3: TGTGCCAGCAGCTTAGTACAGGGTGGAGAAAAACTGTTTTTT. The chain is built from TRBV7-9 and TRBJ1-4, with D maybe TRBD1 (6 bases). Per germline, CDR1 SEHNR and CDR2 FQNEAQ (reference sequence). The CDR3 is 14 amino acids. V dropped 1 base and J dropped 8 bases, with 11 bases sitting between them.

This chain joins TRBV4-1 and TRBJ1-5, with 10 nucleotides matching TRBD1. This CDR3 is built from 16 residues. The V and J ends lost 4 bases and 4 bases, in that order; junction bases with no gene match: 7. Per germline, CDR1 MGHRA and CDR2 YSYEKL. Here the CDR3 reads CASSPGDRGGNQPQHF. The CDR3 nucleotides read TGCGCCAGCAGCCCAGGGGACAGGGGTGGTAATCAGCCCCAGCATTTT.

The J gene is TRBJ1-2, the V gene TRBV7-9; D perhaps matches TRBD1 (6 bases). This CDR3 spans 19 amino acids. Germline V gene data show CDR1 as SEHNR and CDR2 as FQNEAQ (reference sequence). The V gene lost 2 bases and the J gene lost 1 base, with 23 bases spanning the gap. The CDR3 region is CASSLLRGGEAPGNYGYTF. CDR3 bases: TGTGCCAGCAGCTTATTAAGGGGGGGCGAGGCACCCGGTAACTATGGCTACACCTTC.

CDR3 amino acids: CASSYRGASRYEQYF. CDR3 in DNA: TGTGCCAGCAGTTACCGGGGGGCGAGCCGGTACGAGCAGTACTTC. J is TRBJ2-7 and V is TRBV6-5; a possible D gene is TRBD2 (7 bases). This CDR3 is built from 15 residues. The germline V gene has CDR1 MNHEY and CDR2 SVGAGI. V lost 2 bases and J 4 bases, leaving 15 bases between the germline ends.

CDR3 nucleotide sequence: TGTGCCAGCACCCAAGGGGGACAGGGCGAAAAACTGTTTTTT. Residues: CASTQGGQGEKLFF. The J gene is TRBJ1-4, the V gene TRBV11-3, with TRBD1 matching 9 bases. Germline loops: CDR1 SGHNT, CDR2 YENEEA. This CDR3 has 14 residues. J lost 8 bases, V lost 7 bases, and 8 bases had no gene match.

This chain connects TRBV7-9 to TRBJ1-1; 9 bases align to TRBD1. Looked up from germline, CDR1 is SEHNR and CDR2 is FQNEAQ (reference sequence). The CDR3 has 15 amino acids. The junction had 5 bases not matched to a gene; V was cut back by 0 bases and J by 6 bases. The chain's CDR3 is CASSLAGTGNAEAFF. For the CDR3, the DNA is TGTGCCAGCAGCTTAGCCGGGACAGGGAATGCTGAAGCTTTCTTT.

The table lists this clone with a few counts. This chain connects TRBV6-1 to TRBJ2-2, with no clear D. Looked up from germline, CDR1 is MNHNS and CDR2 is SASEGT. CDR3 length: 13 amino acids. Trimming took 4 bases from V and 6 from J, leaving 9 bases between them. CDR3 sequence reads: CASSGADSGELFF. The CDR3 bases are TGTGCCAGCAGTGGGGCAGATTCCGGGGAGCTGTTTTTT.

This chain connects TRBV5-1 to TRBJ2-3; 9 nucleotides align to TRBD1. Trimming at V came to 3 bases and at J to 7 bases, leaving 6 bases not matched to a gene. Looked up from germline, CDR1 is SGHRS and CDR2 is YFSETQ. The CDR3 length is 14 residues. The CDR3: CASSSDRGRHTQYF. As DNA, the CDR3 is TGCGCCAGCAGCTCGGACAGGGGCCGGCATACGCAGTATTTT. Full variable domain (rest looked up from reference TRBV5-1 and TRBJ2-3): KAGVTQTPRYLIKTRGQQVTLSCSPISGHRSVSWYQQTPGQGLQFLFEYFSETQRNKGNFPGRFSGRQFSNSRSEMNVSTLELGDSALYLCASSSDRGRHTQYFGPGTRLTVL.

The V gene is TRBV5-1, the J gene TRBJ2-7, with D uncertain. From germline, CDR1 is SGHRS and CDR2 YFSETQ. The germline V and J ends were trimmed by 0 bases and 5 bases, with 6 bases remaining between them. This CDR3 has 12 amino acids. The CDR3 coding sequence is TGCGCCAGCAGCTTGGACAGTCACGAGCAGTACTTC. Its protein is CASSLDSHEQYF.

This clone was seen a few times. The J gene is TRBJ1-3, the V gene TRBV11-2; D may be TRBD1 (5 bases). Germline lookup yields CDR1 SGHAT and CDR2 FQNNGV. Trimming cost V 3 bases and J 4 bases, with 16 bases left between them. The CDR3 sequence is 16 residues long. The CDR3 region has the DNA TGTGCCAGCAGCTTCGGCAGGGTAAAATCGGGAAACACCATATATTTT. Protein product: CASSFGRVKSGNTIYF.